The source of this T cell receptor (beta chain) is a study of T cells of healthy individuals. This clonotype was recorded at least ten times. TCRdb redid the calling of the 5' RACE reads with MiXCR, one entry per CDR3 protein. The table includes 63,000 or so distinct CDR3 sequences, roughly 17% detected once. CDR3 size: 15 residues. Germline trimming cut 3 bases from V and 4 bases from J; bases unmatched to any gene: 7. Germline values: CDR1 ENHRY, CDR2 SYGVKD. The TCR comes from a human donor in good health. V and J are TRBV10-3 and TRBJ1-2, with TRBD1 matching over 8 bases. The CDR3 here is CAISDSTGDIYGYTF. The CDR3, as DNA: TGTGCCATCAGTGACTCGACAGGGGATATCTATGGCTACACCTTC.